A selection of T cell receptor beta chains follows, all from one sample in a study of cytomegalovirus exposure and HLA in healthy donors. TCRdb's table, derived via immunoSEQ multiplex PCR, lists solely in-frame clones and lacks some. Of some 110,000 clones listed, 65% to 75% are singletons. Sequencing was done on a sample of PBMCs. These receptors all stem from a female donor in good health and CMV-seronegative. Both conserved end residues are part of each CDR3. Some rows mark clone size as missing; the rest say once, few, many or name a class of expanded clone.

>TRBJ2-2|few|TRBV9
CASSASTSLGGELFF
>TRBJ2-1|.|TRBV7-8
CASTLTGGRLIF
>TRBJ2-5|.|TRBV27
CASSPQWAAQETQYF
>TRBJ2-7|.|TRBV4-1
CASSQEVAGGTYEQYF
>TRBJ1-1|once|TRBV18
CASSPGQGLTEAFF
>TRBJ2-5|.|TRBV6-6
CASSPPPGLGAETQYF
>TRBJ2-3|.|TRBV4-2
CASSLLAGEADTQYF
>TRBJ2-7|.|TRBV6-6
CASSLTSGSSYEQYF
>TRBJ2-7|.|TRBV13
CASSIDRGLRREQYF
>TRBJ1-5|.|TRBV19
CASSRQAMANQPQHF
>TRBJ2-7|.|TRBV19
CASSIRRRGRLDEQYF
>TRBJ2-7|.|TRBV18
CASSPPERDFYEQYF
>TRBJ2-3|.|TRBV5-4
CASSPQGQASTDTQYF
>TRBJ1-1|once|TRBV5-1
CASSSFDRSTEAFF
>TRBJ2-7|.|TRBV28
CASRTAAGGPSYEQYF
>TRBJ1-4|.|TRBV11-2
CASSTGTGRGGRPEKLFF
>TRBJ2-5|.|TRBV5-1
CASSLASGSRETQYF
>TRBJ2-7|.|TRBV19
CASSIRPGAGDEQYF
>TRBJ2-2|.|TRBV6-1
CASTDRGLIGELFF
>TRBJ1-6|once|TRBV30
CAWSNPDGQGNSPLHF
>TRBJ2-7|.|TRBV5-4
CASSFDRGISYEQYF
>TRBJ1-1|.|TRBV29-1
CSVVRQSMNTEAFF
>TRBJ2-2|.|TRBV11-2
CASSRRGNTGELFF
>TRBJ1-1|few|TRBV28
CASIKDSLNTEAFF
>TRBJ2-5|.|TRBV7-2
CASSLAPAGGSETQYF
>TRBJ2-7|.|TRBV6-5
CASSFAGGGNEQYF
>TRBJ1-2|.|TRBV27
CASSSLPGQGANYGYTF
>TRBJ2-7|.|TRBV4-3
CASSQGRAGVYEQYF
>TRBJ2-1|.|TRBV6-5
CASSLYRGNYNEQFF
>TRBJ1-2|.|TRBV7-6
CASSLGDRGYGYTF